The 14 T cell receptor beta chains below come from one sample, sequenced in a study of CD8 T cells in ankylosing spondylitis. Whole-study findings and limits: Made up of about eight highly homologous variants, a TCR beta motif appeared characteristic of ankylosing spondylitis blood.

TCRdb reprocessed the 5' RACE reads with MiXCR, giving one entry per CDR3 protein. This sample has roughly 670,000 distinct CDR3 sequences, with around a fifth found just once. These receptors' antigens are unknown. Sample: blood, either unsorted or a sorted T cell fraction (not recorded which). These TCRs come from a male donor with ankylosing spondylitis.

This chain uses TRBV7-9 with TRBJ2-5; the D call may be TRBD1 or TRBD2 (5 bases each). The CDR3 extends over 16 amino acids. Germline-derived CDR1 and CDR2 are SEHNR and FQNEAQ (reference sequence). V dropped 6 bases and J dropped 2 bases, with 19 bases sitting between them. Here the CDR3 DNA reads TGTGCCAGCAGGCAAAGGGCCGGGACGGGGCAAGAGACCCAGTACTTC. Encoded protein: CASRQRAGTGQETQYF.

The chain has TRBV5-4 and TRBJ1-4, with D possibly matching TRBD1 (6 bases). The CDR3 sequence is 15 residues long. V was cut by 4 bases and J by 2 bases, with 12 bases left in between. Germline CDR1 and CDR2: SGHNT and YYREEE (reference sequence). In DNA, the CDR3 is TGTGCCAGCAGCGTGTACAGGGCGACTAATGAAAAACTGTTTTTT. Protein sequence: CASSVYRATNEKLFF.

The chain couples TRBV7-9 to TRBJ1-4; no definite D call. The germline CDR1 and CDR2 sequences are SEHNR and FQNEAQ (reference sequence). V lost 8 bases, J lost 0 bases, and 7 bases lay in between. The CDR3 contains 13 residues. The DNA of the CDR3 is TGTGCCAGCGGCGAAACAACTAATGAAAAACTGTTTTTT. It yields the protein CASGETTNEKLFF. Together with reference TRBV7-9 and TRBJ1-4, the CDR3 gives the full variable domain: DTGVSQNPRHKITKRGQNVTFRCDPISEHNRLYWYRQTLGQGPEFLTYFQNEAQLEKSRLLSDRFSAERPKGSFSTLEIQRTEQGDSAMYLCASGETTNEKLFFGSGTQLSVL.

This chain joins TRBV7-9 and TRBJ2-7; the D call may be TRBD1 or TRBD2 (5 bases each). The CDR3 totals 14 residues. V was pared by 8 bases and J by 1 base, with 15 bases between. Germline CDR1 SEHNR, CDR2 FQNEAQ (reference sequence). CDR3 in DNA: TGTGCCAGCGTGCGAGGGACGGGTTCCTACGAGCAGTACTTC. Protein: CASVRGTGSYEQYF.

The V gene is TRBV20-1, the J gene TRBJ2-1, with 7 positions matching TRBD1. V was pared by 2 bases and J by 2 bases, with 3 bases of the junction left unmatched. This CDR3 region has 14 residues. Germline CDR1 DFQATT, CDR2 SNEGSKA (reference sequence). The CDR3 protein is CSARMQGAYNEQFF. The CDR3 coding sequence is TGCAGTGCTAGAATGCAGGGGGCCTACAATGAGCAGTTCTTC.

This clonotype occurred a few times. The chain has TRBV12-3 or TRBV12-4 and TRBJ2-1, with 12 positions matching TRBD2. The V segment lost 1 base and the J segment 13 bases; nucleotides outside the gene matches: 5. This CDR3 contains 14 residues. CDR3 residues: CASSLGLAGVFQFF. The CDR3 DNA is TGTGCCAGCAGTTTAGGACTAGCGGGAGTCTTTCAGTTCTTC.

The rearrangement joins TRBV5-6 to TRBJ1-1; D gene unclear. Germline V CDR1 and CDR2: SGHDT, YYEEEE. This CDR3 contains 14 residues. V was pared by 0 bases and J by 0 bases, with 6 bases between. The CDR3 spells CASSLADVNTEAFF. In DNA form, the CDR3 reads TGTGCCAGCAGCTTGGCGGACGTGAACACTGAAGCTTTCTTT. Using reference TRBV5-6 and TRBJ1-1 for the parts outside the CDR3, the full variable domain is DAGVTQSPTHLIKTRGQQVTLRCSPKSGHDTVSWYQQALGQGPQFIFQYYEEEERQRGNFPDRFSGHQFPNYSSELNVNALLLGDSALYLCASSLADVNTEAFFGQGTRLTVV.

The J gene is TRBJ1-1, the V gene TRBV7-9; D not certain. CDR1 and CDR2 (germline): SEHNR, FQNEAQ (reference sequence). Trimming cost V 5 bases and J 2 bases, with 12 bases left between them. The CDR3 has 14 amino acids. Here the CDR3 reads CASSPPGSNTEAFF. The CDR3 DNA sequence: TGTGCCAGCAGCCCCCCGGGCAGTAACACTGAAGCTTTCTTT.

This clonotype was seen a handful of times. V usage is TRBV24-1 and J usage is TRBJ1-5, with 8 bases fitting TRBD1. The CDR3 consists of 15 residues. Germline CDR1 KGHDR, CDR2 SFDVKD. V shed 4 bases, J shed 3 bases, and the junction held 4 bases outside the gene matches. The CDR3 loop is CATSEATGDNQPQHF. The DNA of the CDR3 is TGTGCCACCAGTGAGGCGACAGGGGACAATCAGCCCCAGCATTTT.

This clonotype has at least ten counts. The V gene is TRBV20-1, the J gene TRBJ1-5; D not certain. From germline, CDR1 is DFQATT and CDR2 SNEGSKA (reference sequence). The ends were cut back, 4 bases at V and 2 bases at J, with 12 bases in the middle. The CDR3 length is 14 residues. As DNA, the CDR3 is TGCAGTGCTAAAGAGGGAACGGGCAATCAGCCCCAGCATTTT. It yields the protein CSAKEGTGNQPQHF.

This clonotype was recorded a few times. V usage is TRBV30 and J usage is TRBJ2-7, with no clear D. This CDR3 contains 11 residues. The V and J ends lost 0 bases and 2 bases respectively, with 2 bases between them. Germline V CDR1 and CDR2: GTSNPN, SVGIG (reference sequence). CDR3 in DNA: TGTGCCTGGAGTGTGGCCTACGAGCAGTACTTC. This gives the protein CAWSVAYEQYF.

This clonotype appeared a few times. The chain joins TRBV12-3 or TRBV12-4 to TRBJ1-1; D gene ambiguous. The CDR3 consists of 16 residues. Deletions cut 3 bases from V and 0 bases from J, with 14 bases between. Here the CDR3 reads CASSFVSLQMNTEAFF. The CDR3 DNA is TGTGCCAGCAGTTTCGTCAGTCTACAGATGAACACTGAAGCTTTCTTT.

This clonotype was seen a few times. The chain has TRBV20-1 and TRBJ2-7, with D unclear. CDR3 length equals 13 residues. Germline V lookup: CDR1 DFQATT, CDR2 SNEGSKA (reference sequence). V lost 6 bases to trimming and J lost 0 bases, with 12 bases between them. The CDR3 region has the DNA TGCAGTGCCCCCGCAAGCCGCTCCTACGAGCAGTACTTC. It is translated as CSAPASRSYEQYF.

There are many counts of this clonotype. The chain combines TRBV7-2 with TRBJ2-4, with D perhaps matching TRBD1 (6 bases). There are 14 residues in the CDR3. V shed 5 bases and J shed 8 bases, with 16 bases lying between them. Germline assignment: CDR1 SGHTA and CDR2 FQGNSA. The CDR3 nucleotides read TGTGCCAGCAGCGCAGGACAGCCCGGGGACATTCAGTACTTC. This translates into CASSAGQPGDIQYF.